The present entry profiles one T cell receptor (beta chain) with its context. Its antigen is currently unknown. The protocol was immunoSEQ multiplex PCR, while the TCRdb copy is restricted to in-frame clones and leaves out a portion. Of some 90,000 clones in the sample, around 90% are singletons; the top ten hold approximately 5.2%. The length of the CDR3 is 14 residues. Germline V CDR1 and CDR2: SGDLS, YYNGEE. V dropped 1 base and J dropped 10; count of bases not matched to a gene: 3. This sample is drawn from a study of T cell responses to AZD1222 COVID-19 vaccine. General study results and limits: Donors, mostly white British, included more females; clonal diversity was possibly underestimated. Nearly half of the spike-specific TCRs reportedly recognize variant regions that carry no mutations. Vaccine-associated CD4 TCRs ranged over spike, dominating at 160-218 and 743-854.

This material consisted of peripheral blood, taken 28 days after the second AZD1222 dose. The genes are TRBV9 and TRBJ2-1; 12 nucleotides line up with TRBD1. The receptor comes from an adult who received the AZD1222 COVID-19 vaccine. In nucleotides, the CDR3 is TGTGCCAGCAGCGTAAGGGGGACAGGGGGCGAGCAGTTCTTC. It is translated as CASSVRGTGGEQFF.